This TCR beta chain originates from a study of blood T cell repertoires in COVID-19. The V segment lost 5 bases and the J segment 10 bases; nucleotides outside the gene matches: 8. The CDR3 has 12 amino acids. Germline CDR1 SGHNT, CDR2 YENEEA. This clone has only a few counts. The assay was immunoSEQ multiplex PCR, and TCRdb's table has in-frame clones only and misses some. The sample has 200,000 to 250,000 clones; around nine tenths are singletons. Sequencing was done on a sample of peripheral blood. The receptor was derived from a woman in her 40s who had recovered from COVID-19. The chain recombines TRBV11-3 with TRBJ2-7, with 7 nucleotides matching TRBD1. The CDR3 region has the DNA TGTGCCAGCAGCGAAGAGGGGACAGCTCAGTACTTC. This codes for CASSEEGTAQYF. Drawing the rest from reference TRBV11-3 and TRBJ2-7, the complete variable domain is EAGVVQSPRYKIIEKKQPVAFWCNPISGHNTLYWYLQNLGQGPELLIRYENEEAVDDSQLPKDRFSAERLKGVDSTLKIQPAELGDSAVYLCASSEEGTAQYFGPGTRLTVT.